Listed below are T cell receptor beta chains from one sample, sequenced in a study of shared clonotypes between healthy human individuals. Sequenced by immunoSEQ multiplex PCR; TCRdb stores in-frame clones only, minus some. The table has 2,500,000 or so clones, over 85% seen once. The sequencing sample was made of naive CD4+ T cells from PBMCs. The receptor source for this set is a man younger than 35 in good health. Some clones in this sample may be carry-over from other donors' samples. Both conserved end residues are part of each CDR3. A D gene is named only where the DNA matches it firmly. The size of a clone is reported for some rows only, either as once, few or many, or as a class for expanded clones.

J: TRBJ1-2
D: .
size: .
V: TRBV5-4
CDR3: CASSQEQGMYYGYTF
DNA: TGTGCCAGCAGCCAAGAACAGGGTATGTACTATGGCTACACCTTC

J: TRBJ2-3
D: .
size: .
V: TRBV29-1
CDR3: CSVEQLHTDTQYF
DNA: TGCAGCGTTGAACAGTTACACACAGATACGCAGTATTTT

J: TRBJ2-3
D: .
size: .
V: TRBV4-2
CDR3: CASSPQDRFSTDTQYF
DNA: TGTGCCAGCAGCCCACAAGACAGATTTAGCACAGATACGCAGTATTTT

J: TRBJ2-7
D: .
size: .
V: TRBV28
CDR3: CASSSDGGTYEQYF
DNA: TGTGCCAGCAGTTCGGACGGAGGAACCTACGAGCAGTACTTC

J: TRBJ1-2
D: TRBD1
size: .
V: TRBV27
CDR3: CASSKFPGQGFGGYTF
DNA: TGTGCCAGCAGCAAATTTCCAGGACAGGGGTTTGGTGGCTACACCTTC

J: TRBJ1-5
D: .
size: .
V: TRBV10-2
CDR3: CASSTGTHSQPQHF
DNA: TGCGCCAGCTCCACCGGGACACATAGTCAGCCCCAGCATTTT

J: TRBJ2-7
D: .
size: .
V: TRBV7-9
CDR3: CASSSNGDSSYEQYF
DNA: TGTGCCAGCAGCTCAAATGGGGACTCATCCTACGAGCAGTACTTC

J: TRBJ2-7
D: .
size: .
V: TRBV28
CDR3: CASSDGGSYEQYF
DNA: TGTGCCAGCAGTGATGGGGGCTCCTACGAGCAGTACTTC

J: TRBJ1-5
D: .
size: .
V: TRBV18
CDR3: CASSPERNQPQHF
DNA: TGTGCCAGCTCACCTGAGAGAAATCAGCCCCAGCATTTT

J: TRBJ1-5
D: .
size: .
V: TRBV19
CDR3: CASSIFLTAPSNQPQHF
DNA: TGTGCCAGTAGTATATTCTTGACAGCCCCTAGCAATCAGCCCCAGCATTTT

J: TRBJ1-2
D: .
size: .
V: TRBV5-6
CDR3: CASSIRGAGGNYGYTF
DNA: TGTGCCAGCAGCATAAGAGGGGCCGGAGGTAACTATGGCTACACCTTC

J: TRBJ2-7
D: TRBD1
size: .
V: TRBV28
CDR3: CASSLSGSDRGTYEQYF
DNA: TGTGCCAGCAGTTTGTCCGGGTCGGACAGGGGGACCTACGAGCAGTACTTC

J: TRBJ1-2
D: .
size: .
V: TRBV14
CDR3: CASSQGSWGYTF
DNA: TGTGCCAGCAGCCAAGGGTCATGGGGCTACACCTTC

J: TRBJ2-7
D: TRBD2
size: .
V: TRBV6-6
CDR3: CASSWSSGSYEQYF
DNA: TGTGCCAGCAGTTGGTCTAGCGGCTCCTACGAGCAGTACTTC

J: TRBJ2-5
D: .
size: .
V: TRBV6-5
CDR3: CASSYVGAQYF
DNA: TGTGCCAGCAGTTACGTGGGGGCCCAGTACTTC

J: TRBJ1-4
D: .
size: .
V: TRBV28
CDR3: CASGSGRASEKLFF
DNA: TGTGCCAGCGGTTCAGGGAGGGCCTCTGAAAAACTGTTTTTT

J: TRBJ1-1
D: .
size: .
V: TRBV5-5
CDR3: CASSLAGPKGEAFF
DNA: TGTGCCAGCAGCTTGGCCGGACCGAAGGGCGAAGCTTTCTTT

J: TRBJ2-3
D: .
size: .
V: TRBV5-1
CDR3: CASSLKGVRTEGDTQYF
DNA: TGCGCCAGCAGCTTAAAAGGTGTCCGGACGGAGGGGGATACGCAGTATTTT

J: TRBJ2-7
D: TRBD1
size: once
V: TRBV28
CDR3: CASSSGQGSYEQYF
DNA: TGTGCCAGCAGCTCGGGACAGGGGAGCTACGAGCAGTACTTC

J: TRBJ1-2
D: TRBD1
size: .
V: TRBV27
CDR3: CASSAGPGTGPYGYTF
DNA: TGCGCCAGCAGTGCTGGTCCCGGGACAGGGCCCTATGGCTACACCTTC

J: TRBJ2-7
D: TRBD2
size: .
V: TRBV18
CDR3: CASSLRIAGGGNYEQYF
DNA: TGTGCCAGCTCACTCAGAATAGCGGGAGGCGGGAACTACGAGCAGTACTTC

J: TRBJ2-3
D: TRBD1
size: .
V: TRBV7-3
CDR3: CASRQDRDTDTQYF
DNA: TGTGCCAGCAGGCAGGACAGGGACACAGATACGCAGTATTTT

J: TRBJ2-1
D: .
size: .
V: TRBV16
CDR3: CASDLNRDNEQFF
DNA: TGTGCCAGCGACCTAAACAGGGACAATGAGCAGTTCTTC

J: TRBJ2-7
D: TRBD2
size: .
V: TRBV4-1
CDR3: CASSPAGTSSTYEQYF
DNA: TGCGCCAGCAGCCCCGCCGGGACTAGCTCAACCTACGAGCAGTACTTC

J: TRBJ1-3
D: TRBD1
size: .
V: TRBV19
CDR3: CASTGGQISGNTIYF
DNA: TGTGCCAGCACGGGGGGACAGATCTCTGGAAACACCATATATTTT

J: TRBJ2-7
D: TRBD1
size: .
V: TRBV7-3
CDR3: CASSKQGGSEQYF
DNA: TGTGCCAGCAGCAAACAGGGGGGTAGCGAGCAGTACTTC

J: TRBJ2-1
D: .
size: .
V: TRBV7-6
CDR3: CASSLLGAGSSYNEQFF
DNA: TGTGCCAGCAGCTTACTCGGAGCCGGCAGCTCCTACAATGAGCAGTTCTTC

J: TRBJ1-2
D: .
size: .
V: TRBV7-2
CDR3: CASSPSYGYTF
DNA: TGTGCCAGCAGCCCGTCTTATGGCTACACCTTC

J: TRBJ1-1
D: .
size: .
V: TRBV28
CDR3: CANRADTEAFF
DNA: TGTGCCAACCGAGCCGACACTGAAGCTTTCTTT

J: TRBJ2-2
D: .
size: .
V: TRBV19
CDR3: CASSKNPGINTGELFF
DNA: TGTGCCAGTAGCAAAAATCCCGGGATAAACACCGGGGAGCTGTTTTTT

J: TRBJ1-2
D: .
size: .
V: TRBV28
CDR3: CASSLDRSNYGYTF
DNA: TGTGCCAGCAGTTTAGACAGATCTAACTATGGCTACACCTTC

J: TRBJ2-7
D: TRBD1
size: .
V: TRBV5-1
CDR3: CASSLAGQGPTGSYEQYF
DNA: TGCGCCAGCAGCTTGGCGGGACAGGGGCCTACCGGATCCTACGAGCAGTACTTC

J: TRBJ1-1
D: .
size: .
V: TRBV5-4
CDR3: CASSPKRGGRMYTEAFF
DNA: TGTGCCAGCAGCCCGAAACGGGGGGGGCGGATGTACACTGAAGCTTTCTTT

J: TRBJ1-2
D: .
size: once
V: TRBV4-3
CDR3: CASSQDPPGAGRFSYGYTF
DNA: TGCGCCAGCAGCCAAGACCCTCCAGGGGCCGGGAGATTTAGCTATGGCTACACCTTC

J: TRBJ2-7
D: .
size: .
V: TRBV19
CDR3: CASSHRTAYEQYF
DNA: TGTGCCAGTAGTCACCGGACAGCCTACGAGCAGTACTTC

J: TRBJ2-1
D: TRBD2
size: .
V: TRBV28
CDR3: CASSFGGSNEQFF
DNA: TGTGCCAGCAGTTTCGGCGGGAGCAATGAGCAGTTCTTC

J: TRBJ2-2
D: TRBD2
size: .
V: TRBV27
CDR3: CASGWLAGSGELFF
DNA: TGTGCCAGCGGTTGGCTAGCGGGTTCGGGGGAGCTGTTTTTT

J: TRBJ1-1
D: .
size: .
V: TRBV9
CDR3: CASSFREANTEAFF
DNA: TGTGCCAGCAGCTTCAGAGAGGCGAACACTGAAGCTTTCTTT

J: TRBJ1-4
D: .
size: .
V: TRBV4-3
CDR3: CASSQDTRARKLFF
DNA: TGCGCCAGCAGCCAAGATACCCGGGCGCGGAAACTGTTTTTT

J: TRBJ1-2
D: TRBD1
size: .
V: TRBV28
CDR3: CASSMPGGFGYTF
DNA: TGTGCCAGCAGTATGCCAGGGGGGTTTGGCTACACCTTC

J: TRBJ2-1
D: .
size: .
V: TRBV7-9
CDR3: CASSLASGPFNEQFF
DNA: TGTGCCAGCAGCTTAGCCAGCGGGCCTTTCAATGAGCAGTTCTTC

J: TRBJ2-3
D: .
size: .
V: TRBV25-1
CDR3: CASSELWNPVRTDTQYF
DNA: TGTGCCAGCAGTGAACTTTGGAATCCGGTTCGCACAGATACGCAGTATTTT

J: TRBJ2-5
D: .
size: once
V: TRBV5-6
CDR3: CASSLEAFQETQYF
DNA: TGTGCCAGCAGCTTGGAGGCTTTCCAAGAGACCCAGTACTTC

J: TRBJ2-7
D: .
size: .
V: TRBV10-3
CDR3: CASRRGQTAYEQYF
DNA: TGTGCCAGCCGAAGAGGCCAGACCGCCTACGAGCAGTACTTC

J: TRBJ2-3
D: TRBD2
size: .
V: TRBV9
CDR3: CASSVAGLASSTDTQYF
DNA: TGTGCCAGCAGCGTAGCGGGACTAGCGTCTAGCACAGATACGCAGTATTTT

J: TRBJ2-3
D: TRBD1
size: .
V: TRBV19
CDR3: CASRDRDREFHTQYF
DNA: TGTGCCAGCCGCGACCGGGACAGGGAATTCCATACGCAGTATTTT

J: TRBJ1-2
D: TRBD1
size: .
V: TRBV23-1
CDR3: CASSQGTAGHYGYTF
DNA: TGCGCCAGCAGTCAGGGGACAGCGGGACACTATGGCTACACCTTC

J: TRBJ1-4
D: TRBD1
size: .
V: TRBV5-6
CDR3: CASSSGQVKAEKLFF
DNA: TGTGCCAGCAGCTCAGGACAGGTCAAGGCTGAAAAACTGTTTTTT

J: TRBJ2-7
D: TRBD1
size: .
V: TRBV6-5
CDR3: CASSTYRGEQYF
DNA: TGTGCCAGCAGTACGTACAGGGGTGAGCAGTACTTC

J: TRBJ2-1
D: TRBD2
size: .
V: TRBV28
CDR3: CASSLLGAGDSSYNEQFF
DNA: TGTGCCAGCAGTTTATTAGGAGCGGGAGACTCCTCCTACAATGAGCAGTTCTTC

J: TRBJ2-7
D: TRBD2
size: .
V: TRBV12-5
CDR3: CASGLVLAGVYEQYF
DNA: TGTGCTAGTGGTTTGGTCCTAGCGGGAGTTTACGAGCAGTACTTC

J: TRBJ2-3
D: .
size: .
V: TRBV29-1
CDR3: CSADPSTDTQYF
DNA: TGCAGCGCTGACCCTTCCACAGATACGCAGTATTTT

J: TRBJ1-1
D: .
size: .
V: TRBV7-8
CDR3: CASSLVGGNTEAFF
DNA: TGTGCCAGCAGCTTAGTTGGTGGGAACACTGAAGCTTTCTTT

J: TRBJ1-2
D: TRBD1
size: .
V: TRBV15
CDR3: CATSRDSGGGYGYTF
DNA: TGTGCCACCAGCAGAGATTCAGGGGGCGGGTATGGCTACACCTTC

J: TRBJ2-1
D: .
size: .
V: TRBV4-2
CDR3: CASSHLFLGNEQFF
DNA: TGTGCCAGCAGCCATCTATTCTTGGGCAATGAGCAGTTCTTC